This passage covers 21 T cell receptor beta chains from one sample sequenced in a study of CD8 T cells in Susac syndrome (dated by TCRdb to between 2018 and 2021). The library was made by the immunoSEQ multiplex PCR assay. RNA was extracted with the RNeasy kit and 0.5 to 1 ug was reverse transcribed using random hexamers. TCRdb reworked the public reads: Q25 trimming with fastp, MiXCR clone assembly, productive beta chains retained. Identical CDR3 proteins give one entry, which carries the most common genes and DNA. This sample gives around 130,000 distinct CDR3 sequences in total; just under 95% of them show up just once. The ten largest clones add up to 0.25% to 0.3% of the sample. The source material was CD8+ T cells from PBMCs. The receptors were sampled from a human donor with Susac syndrome.

The CDR3 loop reads CASRIQGWSNTEAFF. Written as DNA, the CDR3 is TGTGCCAGCAGAATACAGGGGTGGTCGAACACTGAAGCTTTCTTT. The chain is built from TRBV27 and TRBJ1-1, with 7 bases fitting TRBD1. Germline V gene lookup returns CDR1 MNHEY and CDR2 SMNVEV (reference sequence). CDR3 length: 15 residues. V shed 6 bases, J shed 1 base, and the junction held 8 bases outside the gene matches.

This chain links TRBV14 with TRBJ1-2; 7 bases agree with TRBD1. The CDR3 loop spans 19 amino acids. Per germline, CDR1 SGHDN and CDR2 FVKESK. V gave up 0 bases and J gave up 4 bases; unmatched junction bases: 17. The CDR3 protein is CASSQDAADARQGLYGYTF. As DNA, the CDR3 is TGTGCCAGCAGCCAAGATGCCGCGGATGCGCGACAGGGACTCTATGGCTACACCTTC.

The chain employs TRBV7-9 and TRBJ1-2; a weak D match, TRBD1 (5 bases). The CDR3 consists of 16 residues. Germline V gives CDR1 SEHNR, CDR2 FQNEAQ (reference sequence). V was shortened by 1 base and J by 0 bases, with 12 bases between the two germline ends. The CDR3 coding sequence is TGTGCCAGCAGCTTAGGCCCAGGGTCCGCTAACTATGGCTACACCTTC. Amino acids: CASSLGPGSANYGYTF.

CDR3 sequence reads: CASSLGAQVKYF. CDR3 nucleotide sequence: TGTGCCAGCAGCTTAGGGGCCCAAGTAAAGTACTTC. V is TRBV7-9 and J is TRBJ2-7; the D is unclear. The CDR3 is made up of 12 amino acids. Deletions cut 1 base from V and 11 bases from J, with 12 bases between. CDR1 and CDR2 from the germline V gene are SEHNR and FQNEAQ (reference sequence).

The chain employs TRBV4-1 and TRBJ2-7, with TRBD1 matching over 7 bases. This CDR3 spans 14 amino acids. Germline CDR1 reads MGHRA; CDR2 reads YSYEKL. V was pared by 5 bases and J by 1 base, with 5 bases of the junction left unmatched. Here the CDR3 DNA reads TGCGCCAGCAGCGACCGGACAGGATCCTACGAGCAGTACTTC. Its protein is CASSDRTGSYEQYF.

The rearrangement uses TRBV7-8 and TRBJ2-5; tentatively, D is TRBD1 or TRBD2 (5 bases each). The CDR3 extends over 16 amino acids. Germline V gene lookup returns CDR1 SGHVS and CDR2 FQNEAQ. V lost 5 bases to trimming and J lost 1 base, with 17 bases between them. The CDR3 DNA follows: TGTGCCAGCAGCAGACGGGGCCGTAACCTCCAAGAGACCCAGTACTTC. As protein: CASSRRGRNLQETQYF.

The rearrangement uses TRBV4-1 and TRBJ2-7; D is perhaps TRBD1 or TRBD2 (5 bases each). CDR3 length: 13 amino acids. Germline-derived CDR1 and CDR2 are MGHRA and YSYEKL. Trimming left V 0 bases short and J 4 bases short, with 7 bases between. CDR3 in amino acids: CASSQDWGYEQYF. CDR3 DNA: TGCGCCAGCAGCCAAGATTGGGGGTACGAGCAGTACTTC.

The J gene is TRBJ2-3, the V gene TRBV15; D unresolved. The germline V and J ends were trimmed by 4 bases and 1 base, with 9 bases remaining between them. CDR1 and CDR2 from the germline V gene are LNHNV and YYDKDF (reference sequence). This CDR3 spans 14 amino acids. The CDR3 DNA is TGTGCCACCAGCATCGTTCTGGGCACAGATACGCAGTATTTT. As protein: CATSIVLGTDTQYF. The variable domain in full, completed from reference TRBV15 and TRBJ2-3, reads DAMVIQNPRYQVTQFGKPVTLSCSQTLNHNVMYWYQQKSSQAPKLLFHYYDKDFNNEADTPDNFQSRRPNTSFCFLDIRSPGLGDTAMYLCATSIVLGTDTQYFGPGTRLTVL.

J is TRBJ2-3 and V is TRBV11-3; 7 nucleotides line up with TRBD1. Unmatched junction bases numbered 7, after V lost 8 bases and J lost 2 bases. Germline values: CDR1 SGHNT, CDR2 YENEEA. The CDR3 covers 14 residues. For the CDR3, the DNA is TGTGCCAGCGAGGGGGCCGGATCCACAGATACGCAGTATTTT. It specifies CASEGAGSTDTQYF.

In its sample, this clonotype was seen once. The V and J genes are TRBV3-1 and TRBJ2-3; D not resolved. The CDR3 has 14 amino acids. Trimming cost V 1 base and J 0 bases, with 5 bases left between them. Germline V lookup: CDR1 LGHDT, CDR2 YNNKEL (reference sequence). CDR3 nucleotide sequence: TGTGCCAGCAGCCAAGTAGCTAGCACAGATACGCAGTATTTT. Translating it yields CASSQVASTDTQYF.

This clonotype has just one count. The chain recombines TRBV20-1 with TRBJ2-1; D perhaps matches TRBD2 (5 bases). This CDR3 contains 12 residues. Between the trimmed V and J ends, which lost 3 bases and 9 bases, there was a span of 12 bases. Looked up from germline, CDR1 is DFQATT and CDR2 is SNEGSKA (reference sequence). CDR3 nucleotide sequence: TGCAGTGCTAGCGGACTTCTAGGTGAGCAGTTCTTC. Encoded protein: CSASGLLGEQFF.

CDR3 protein: CASTFRGMNTEAFF. The CDR3 DNA is TGTGCCAGCACCTTTAGGGGGATGAACACTGAAGCTTTCTTT. The rearrangement joins TRBV4-2 to TRBJ1-1, with D maybe TRBD1 (6 bases). In germline, CDR1 is LGHNA, CDR2 YNFKEQ. Trimming removed 7 bases from V and 0 bases from J, with 12 bases in between. This CDR3 has 14 residues.

The rearrangement joins TRBV19 to TRBJ1-5, with D possibly being TRBD1 (5 bases). Germline CDR1 LNHDA, CDR2 SQIVND (reference sequence). The CDR3 length is 14 residues. V was shortened by 3 bases and J by 4 bases, with 10 bases between the two germline ends. The CDR3 DNA follows: TGTGCCAGTAGTATGTCGGGGGGGAATCAGCCCCAGCATTTT. Amino acids: CASSMSGGNQPQHF.

The chain couples TRBV15 to TRBJ2-7; TRBD1 aligns across 8 bases. CDR3 size: 14 residues. Looked up from germline, CDR1 is LNHNV and CDR2 is YYDKDF (reference sequence). The ends lost 5 bases at V and 5 bases at J; junction bases unmatched: 8. This chain's CDR3 is CATSLDRAPNEQYF. For the CDR3, the DNA is TGTGCCACCAGCTTGGACAGGGCCCCCAACGAGCAGTACTTC.

The chain uses TRBV25-1 and TRBJ2-5; D is undetermined. This CDR3 contains 12 residues. V lost 2 bases to trimming and J lost 9 bases, with 10 bases between them. Per germline, CDR1 MGHDK and CDR2 SYGVNS. CDR3 in amino acids: CASSEQDWPQYF. In nucleotides, the CDR3 is TGTGCCAGCAGTGAACAAGATTGGCCCCAGTACTTC.

The chain carries TRBV2 and TRBJ2-6; D is ambiguous. This CDR3 is 15 amino acids long. The ends were cut back, 5 bases at V and 4 bases at J, with 12 bases in the middle. CDR1 is SNHLY and CDR2 is FYNNEI in the germline V gene. The CDR3 here is CASSLTTRGANVLTF. In DNA form, the CDR3 reads TGTGCCAGCAGTCTTACTACAAGAGGGGCCAACGTCCTGACTTTC. Using reference TRBV2 and TRBJ2-6 for the parts outside the CDR3, the full variable domain is EPEVTQTPSHQVTQMGQEVILRCVPISNHLYFYWYRQILGQKVEFLVSFYNNEISEKSEIFDDQFSVERPDGSNFTLKIRSTKLEDSAMYFCASSLTTRGANVLTFGAGSRLTVL.

The chain joins TRBV20-1 to TRBJ1-1; 7 bases line up with TRBD1. CDR1 is DFQATT and CDR2 is SNEGSKA in the germline V gene (reference sequence). This CDR3 region has 15 residues. V lost 3 bases and J lost 4; bases outside the gene matches: 11. The CDR3 DNA reads as TGCAGTGCTAGGGCCTTACAGGGGTTGGGCACTGAAGCTTTCTTT. It translates to CSARALQGLGTEAFF.

The V and J genes are TRBV7-2 and TRBJ1-4; D gene uncertain. The V gene lost 3 bases and the J gene lost 7 bases, with 9 bases spanning the gap. This CDR3 is 13 amino acids long. CDR1 is SGHTA, CDR2 FQGNSA, per germline. CDR3 in amino acids: CASSLPPTEKLFF. Here the CDR3 DNA reads TGTGCCAGCAGCTTGCCACCGACTGAAAAACTGTTTTTT. Drawing the rest from reference TRBV7-2 and TRBJ1-4, the complete variable domain is GAGVSQSPSNKVTEKGKDVELRCDPISGHTALYWYRQSLGQGLEFLIYFQGNSAPDKSGLPSDRFSAERTGGSVSTLTIQRTQQEDSAVYLCASSLPPTEKLFFGSGTQLSVL.

CDR3 in amino acids: CSVGTGWEQYF. Here the CDR3 DNA reads TGCAGCGTTGGAACGGGGTGGGAGCAGTACTTC. The V call is TRBV29-1, the J call TRBJ2-7; D is perhaps TRBD2 (5 bases). CDR1 SQVTM and CDR2 ANQGSEA come from the germline V gene. This CDR3 has 11 residues. The ends were cut back, 4 bases at V and 7 bases at J, with 11 bases in the middle.

The chain recombines TRBV7-9 with TRBJ2-7; TRBD1 is a possible D gene (6 bases). The germline gives CDR1 SEHNR, CDR2 FQNEAQ (reference sequence). This CDR3 has 13 amino acids. V was clipped by 5 bases and J by 5 bases, with 13 bases between them. This chain's CDR3 is CASSPGDLNEQYF. The CDR3 nucleotides read TGTGCCAGCAGCCCAGGGGACCTGAACGAGCAGTACTTC.

The chain links TRBV10-3 to TRBJ2-5, with TRBD2 matching 14 bases. Germline lookup yields CDR1 ENHRY and CDR2 SYGVKD. The CDR3 covers 15 residues. V gave up 6 bases and J gave up 2 bases; unmatched junction bases: 2. The DNA of the CDR3 is TGTGCCATCAGGGGGACTAGCGGGAGTCAAGAGACCCAGTACTTC. This gives the protein CAIRGTSGSQETQYF.